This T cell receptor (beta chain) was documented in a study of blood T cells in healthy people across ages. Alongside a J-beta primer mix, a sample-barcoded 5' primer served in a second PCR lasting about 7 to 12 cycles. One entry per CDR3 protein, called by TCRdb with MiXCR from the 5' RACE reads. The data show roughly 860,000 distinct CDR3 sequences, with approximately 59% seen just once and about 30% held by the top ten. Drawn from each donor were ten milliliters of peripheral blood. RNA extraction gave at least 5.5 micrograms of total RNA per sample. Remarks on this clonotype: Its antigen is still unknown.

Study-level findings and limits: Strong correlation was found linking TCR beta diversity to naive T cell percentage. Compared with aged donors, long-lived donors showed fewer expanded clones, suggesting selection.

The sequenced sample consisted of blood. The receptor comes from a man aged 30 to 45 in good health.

The CDR3 DNA reads as TGTGCCAGCAGCCGGACGGGACTAGCGGGAAATGAGCAGTTCTTC. This sequence encodes CASSRTGLAGNEQFF. The V call is TRBV7-2, the J call TRBJ2-1; TRBD2 agrees at 13 bases. The CDR3 extends over 15 amino acids. V shed 5 bases, J shed 7 bases, and the junction held 5 bases outside the gene matches. CDR1 is SGHTA and CDR2 is FQGNSA in the germline V gene. Combining the CDR3 with reference TRBV7-2 and TRBJ2-1 gives the whole variable domain GAGVSQSPSNKVTEKGKDVELRCDPISGHTALYWYRQSLGQGLEFLIYFQGNSAPDKSGLPSDRFSAERTGGSVSTLTIQRTQQEDSAVYLCASSRTGLAGNEQFFGPGTRLTVL.